The 9 T cell receptor beta chains below all came from one sample that was sequenced in a study of T cell responses to AZD1222 COVID-19 vaccine. Sequencing used immunoSEQ multiplex PCR; TCRdb keeps in-frame clones, though not all of them. Altogether some 130,000 clones are present, approximately 87% being singletons, with the ten largest covering roughly 3.6%. Sequencing was performed on peripheral blood, taken on day 0 of AZD1222 vaccination. The source of these receptors is an adult in good health.

The CDR3 is CASSRGQGAPGEAFF. The CDR3 DNA sequence: TGTGCCAGCAGCAGAGGACAGGGGGCCCCCGGTGAAGCTTTCTTT. The rearrangement uses TRBV5-4 and TRBJ1-1; 11 positions agree with TRBD1. The CDR3 contains 15 residues. The germline V gene encodes CDR1 SGHNT and CDR2 YYREEE (reference sequence). Unmatched junction bases numbered 9, after V lost 4 bases and J lost 7 bases.

The chain is built from TRBV11-2 and TRBJ2-2; no clear D. Trimming took 1 base from V and 4 from J, leaving 4 bases between them. Germline-derived CDR1 and CDR2 are SGHAT and FQNNGV. This CDR3 contains 13 residues. For the CDR3, the DNA is TGTGCCAGCAGCTTAGTCGCCACCGGGGAGCTGTTTTTT. It codes for CASSLVATGELFF.

The DNA for the CDR3 is TGTGCCAGCAGTTTCCGGGGGGAAGGGGGCTACACCTTC. Translation: CASSFRGEGGYTF. The chain employs TRBV12-3 or TRBV12-4 and TRBJ1-2; tentatively, D is TRBD1 (5 bases). The CDR3 is made up of 13 amino acids. Trimming pared 3 bases from V and 8 bases from J, leaving 13 bases between.

The chain recombines TRBV19 with TRBJ2-3; D ambiguous. The CDR3 length is 13 residues. The germline V and J ends were trimmed by 5 bases and 6 bases, with 12 bases remaining between them. The germline CDR1 and CDR2 sequences are LNHDA and SQIVND (reference sequence). The CDR3 sequence: CASSWAPPDTQYF. The CDR3 nucleotides read TGTGCCAGTAGTTGGGCCCCACCGGATACGCAGTATTTT.

The chain uses TRBV9 and TRBJ2-1; the match to TRBD2 covers 8 bases. Germline trimming cut 0 bases from V and 0 bases from J; bases unmatched to any gene: 5. The CDR3 spans 17 residues. Germline-derived CDR1 and CDR2 are SGDLS and YYNGEE. The CDR3 spells CASSVGSSGGSYNEQFF. CDR3 DNA sequence: TGTGCCAGCAGCGTAGGGTCCAGCGGGGGCTCCTACAATGAGCAGTTCTTC. The entire variable domain, with the rest obtained from reference TRBV9 and TRBJ2-1, is as follows: DSGVTQTPKHLITATGQRVTLRCSPRSGDLSVYWYQQSLDQGLQFLIQYYNGEERAKGNILERFSAQQFPDLHSELNLSSLELGDSALYFCASSVGSSGGSYNEQFFGPGTRLTVL.

This clone came up once. V gene TRBV5-1 combines with J gene TRBJ1-2; TRBD1 aligns across 7 bases. Trimming at V came to 4 bases and at J to 6 bases, leaving 9 bases not matched to a gene. This CDR3 spans 14 amino acids. Germline values: CDR1 SGHRS, CDR2 YFSETQ. The CDR3: CASSGTQGTNGYTF. The CDR3 DNA follows: TGCGCCAGCAGCGGAACACAGGGGACGAATGGCTACACCTTC.

This clone was counted between two and nine times. The chain recombines TRBV4-2 with TRBJ2-5; D uncertain. CDR3 length equals 14 residues. Germline V gives CDR1 LGHNA, CDR2 YNFKEQ. The V gene lost 2 bases and the J gene lost 5 bases, with 12 bases spanning the gap. The CDR3 protein is CASSQFGLRETQYF. The CDR3 DNA sequence: TGTGCCAGCAGCCAATTCGGCCTCCGGGAGACCCAGTACTTC.

This clone was seen once. The chain links TRBV6-5 to TRBJ1-2; TRBD1 might be the D (6 bases). V lost 0 bases, J lost 5 bases, and 16 bases lay in between. CDR1 and CDR2 (germline): MNHEY, SVGAGI. This CDR3 has 16 amino acids. CDR3 DNA: TGTGCCAGCAGTTACTCGAATCAGCCGGGGGCTTATGGCTACACCTTC. It is translated as CASSYSNQPGAYGYTF.

This clone was detected only once. The rearrangement links TRBV2 to TRBJ2-3; 11 positions agree with TRBD2. V lost 2 bases to trimming and J lost 3 bases; unmatched junction nucleotides: 10. Germline V lookup: CDR1 SNHLY, CDR2 FYNNEI. This CDR3 is 18 amino acids long. The CDR3 bases are TGTGCCAGCAGTGAATTGGTAGCGGGGGGGGTAGAGACAGATACGCAGTATTTT. Translation: CASSELVAGGVETDTQYF. The complete variable domain, with remaining parts taken from reference TRBV2 and TRBJ2-3, reads EPEVTQTPSHQVTQMGQEVILRCVPISNHLYFYWYRQILGQKVEFLVSFYNNEISEKSEIFDDQFSVERPDGSNFTLKIRSTKLEDSAMYFCASSELVAGGVETDTQYFGPGTRLTVL.